This T cell receptor (beta chain) was captured in a study of Graves' ophthalmopathy and Graves' hyperthyroidism. Germline-derived CDR1 and CDR2 are MGHRA and YSYEKL. Trimming took 0 bases from V and 6 from J; bases not matched to a gene: 6. The CDR3 has 15 amino acids. In its sample, this clonotype was seen a few times. RNA transcripts were the template, and TCR beta CDR3 regions were amplified from them. First-round RT-PCR employed HTBI primers, with a second-round multiplex PCR after it. A single record per CDR3 protein comes from TCRdb applying MiXCR to the multiplex PCR reads. The sample has some 520,000 distinct CDR3 sequences, under 15% seen once.

This rearrangement joins TRBV4-1 to TRBJ2-7; 9 bases align to TRBD1. The TCR originated in a young woman with Graves' ophthalmopathy. The specimen sequenced was blood. The CDR3 region has the DNA TGCGCCAGCAGCCAAGATCTCGGGACAGGGTCCGAGCAGTACTTC. Translation: CASSQDLGTGSEQYF.